Described below is a single T cell receptor beta chain sequence and its context. As yet, its antigen is unknown. The CDR3 is 14 residues long. V lost 4 bases and J 2 bases, leaving 12 bases between the germline ends. Germline lookup yields CDR1 SGHNT and CDR2 YYREEE (reference sequence). This sample is drawn from a study of T cell responses to AZD1222 COVID-19 vaccine. Whole-study results and caveats: Donor demographics were predominantly white British with a female majority; clonal diversity may be underestimated.

Assay used: immunoSEQ multiplex PCR; TCRdb lists only in-frame clones, some missing. The sample shows 130,000 or so clones, approximately 93% of them seen only once. The clonotype comes from an adult in good health. The chain combines TRBV5-4 with TRBJ1-2; D ambiguous. The material sequenced was peripheral blood, taken on day 0 of MenACWY control vaccination. CDR3 sequence (DNA): TGTGCCAGCAGCCCGAGAGGGTCCAACTATGGCTACACCTTC. Protein sequence: CASSPRGSNYGYTF.